The entry below gives a single T cell receptor beta chain sequence along with its context. Its antigen is still unknown. This entry belongs to a study of cytomegalovirus exposure and HLA in healthy donors. Study results and limitations: The study recorded over 150 TCR beta chains that were cytomegalovirus-associated. Later, an analysis found that common viral pathogens appeared to be linked with several of the most significant clusters.

V shed 6 bases and J shed 8 bases, with 8 bases lying between them. The CDR3 consists of 10 residues. Looked up from germline, CDR1 is DFQATT and CDR2 is SNEGSKA (reference sequence). Amplification used 60 Vbeta primers and 13 Jbeta primers. As originally analysed: About 10 million shared chains were among approximately 80 million unique TCR beta chains counted in a later analysis. Using immunoSEQ multiplex PCR, the repertoire was profiled, and TCRdb retains in-frame clones only, with some absent. V and J calls and clone size are given by that table; D and trimming were obtained from the DNA. The profile shows 150,000 to 200,000 clones, around 75% of them singletons.

Sample: PBMCs. The sequence came from a male donor in good health and CMV-seronegative. The chain links TRBV20-1 to TRBJ2-1; D may be TRBD2 (6 bases). The CDR3 nucleotides are TGCAGTGCCCGACTAGATGAGCAGTTCTTC. Translating it yields CSARLDEQFF.